This entry lists 9 T cell receptor beta chains sequenced from one sample in a study of blood T cell repertoires in COVID-19 (dated by TCRdb to the early 2020s). The library was obtained by the immunoSEQ multiplex PCR assay. In its TCRdb copy, this immuneACCESS table keeps in-frame sequences only and misses some clones. Where compared with another copy, unresolved V genes explain less than half of these, and the others have no known cause. The sample includes roughly 280,000 clones, with around 91% observed a single time. The ten biggest clones cover about 2.2% of the sample. Sequenced sample: PBMCs or T cells enriched from blood (not recorded which). The receptors derive from a woman younger than 30 who had recovered from COVID-19.

This chain connects TRBV4-2 to TRBJ2-7, with D perhaps matching TRBD1 (5 bases). CDR1 LGHNA and CDR2 YNFKEQ come from the germline V gene. This CDR3 has 14 amino acids. V was shortened by 0 bases and J by 2 bases, with 8 bases between the two germline ends. The CDR3 spells CASSQDTRAYEQYF. CDR3 in DNA: TGTGCCAGCAGCCAAGATACCAGGGCCTACGAGCAGTACTTC.

V and J are TRBV6-5 and TRBJ2-3; 9 positions agree with TRBD1. V lost 5 bases, J lost 3 bases, and 3 bases stayed unmatched. The V gene's germline CDR1 is MNHEY and CDR2 SVGAGI. CDR3 length: 14 amino acids. Here the CDR3 reads CASSRTGETDTQYF. The CDR3 DNA is TGTGCCAGCAGTCGGACAGGGGAAACAGATACGCAGTATTTT.

The CDR3, as DNA: TGTGCCAGTAGTATAGGAGGGCGGCCAAGCACAGATACGCAGTATTTT. Amino acids: CASSIGGRPSTDTQYF. The chain employs TRBV19 and TRBJ2-3; possible D gene TRBD2, 5 bases. CDR1 is LNHDA and CDR2 is SQIVND in the germline V gene (reference sequence). V lost 1 base and J 0 bases, leaving 11 bases between the germline ends. CDR3 length: 16 amino acids.

The V call is TRBV5-1, the J call TRBJ1-2; maybe TRBD1 (6 bases). The CDR3 is 15 residues long. Germline-derived CDR1 and CDR2 are SGHRS and YFSETQ. Trimming pared 3 bases from V and 7 bases from J, leaving 19 bases between. CDR3 amino acids: CASSSDPNVGGGYTF. DNA of the CDR3: TGCGCCAGCAGCTCGGACCCCAATGTAGGGGGTGGCTACACCTTC.

This chain connects TRBV5-1 to TRBJ1-1; the D is unclear. CDR1 is SGHRS, CDR2 YFSETQ, per germline. Trimming removed 5 bases from V and 0 bases from J, with 11 bases in between. The CDR3 totals 14 residues. The CDR3 loop is CASRATVMNTEAFF. In DNA form, the CDR3 reads TGCGCCAGCAGGGCAACAGTAATGAACACTGAAGCTTTCTTT.

The CDR3 region is CAVGDSPNYGYTF. The CDR3 nucleotides are TGTGCCGTCGGGGACAGTCCCAACTATGGCTACACCTTC. This rearrangement joins TRBV10-3 to TRBJ1-2; TRBD1 matches at 7 bases. The junction had 8 bases not matched to a gene; V was cut back by 11 bases and J by 2 bases. The CDR3 is made up of 13 amino acids. Per germline, CDR1 ENHRY and CDR2 SYGVKD.

The V call is TRBV9, the J call TRBJ2-7, with 7 bases lining up with TRBD1. There are 12 residues in the CDR3. V gave up 2 bases and J gave up 6 bases; unmatched junction bases: 2. Germline loops: CDR1 SGDLS, CDR2 YYNGEE. CDR3 sequence: CASSVRDSEQYF. DNA of the CDR3: TGTGCCAGCAGCGTCAGGGACAGCGAGCAGTACTTC.

The chain employs TRBV29-1 and TRBJ2-7; 7 positions match TRBD1. The junction had 7 bases not matched to a gene; V was cut back by 4 bases and J by 7 bases. This CDR3 contains 12 residues. From germline, CDR1 is SQVTM and CDR2 ANQGSEA. In DNA, the CDR3 is TGCAGCGTTGCGCACCGGGACAGTGAGCAGTACTTC. It translates to CSVAHRDSEQYF.

The chain couples TRBV4-2 to TRBJ2-1, with TRBD2 matching over 12 bases. Germline V gives CDR1 LGHNA, CDR2 YNFKEQ. The ends lost 2 bases at V and 9 bases at J; junction bases unmatched: 11. The CDR3 runs 17 residues. CDR3 loop: CASSQKRASGGAFEQFF. CDR3 in DNA: TGTGCCAGCAGCCAAAAAAGGGCTAGCGGGGGGGCATTTGAGCAGTTCTTC.